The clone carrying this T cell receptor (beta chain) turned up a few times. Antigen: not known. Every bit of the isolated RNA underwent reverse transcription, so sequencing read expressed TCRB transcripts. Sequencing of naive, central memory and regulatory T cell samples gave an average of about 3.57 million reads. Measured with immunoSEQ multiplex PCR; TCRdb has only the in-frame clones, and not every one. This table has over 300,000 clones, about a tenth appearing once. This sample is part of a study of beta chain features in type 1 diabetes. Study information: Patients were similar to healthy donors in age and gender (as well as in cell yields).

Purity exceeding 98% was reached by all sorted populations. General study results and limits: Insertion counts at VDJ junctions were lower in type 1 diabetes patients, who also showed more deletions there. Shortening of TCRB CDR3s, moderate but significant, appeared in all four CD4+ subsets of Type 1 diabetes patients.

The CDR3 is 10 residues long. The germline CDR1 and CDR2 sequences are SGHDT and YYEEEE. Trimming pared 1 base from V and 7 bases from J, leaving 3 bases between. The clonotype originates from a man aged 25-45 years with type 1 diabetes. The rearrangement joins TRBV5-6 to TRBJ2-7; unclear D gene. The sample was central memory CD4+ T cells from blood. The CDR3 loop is CASSLREQYF. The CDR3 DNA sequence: TGTGCCAGCAGCTTGAGGGAGCAGTACTTC.